This T cell receptor (beta chain) was identified in a study of OX40 agonist ivuxolimab in advanced cancers. At baseline, cycle 4 day 1, and cycle 7 day 1, blood was sampled. Germline CDR1 is SEHNR and CDR2 is FQNEAQ (reference sequence). CDR3 length equals 11 residues. V dropped 7 bases and J dropped 8 bases, with 11 bases sitting between them. Clones were sequenced by immunoSEQ multiplex PCR, and TCRdb holds only the in-frame ones, with some missing. This table has 30,000 to 45,000 clones, about 81% appearing once. This clonotype was obtained from an adult with an advanced solid tumor such as melanoma, head and neck, liver or kidney cancer. The sample here was CD4+ or CD8+ T cells sorted from blood, taken in a trial of the OX40 agonist ivuxolimab. The V call is TRBV7-9, the J call TRBJ1-2, with D maybe TRBD1 (5 bases). CDR3 in amino acids: CASKQAGGYTF. The DNA of the CDR3 is TGTGCCAGCAAACAGGCGGGGGGCTACACCTTC.